This T cell receptor (beta chain) stems from a study of cytomegalovirus exposure and HLA in healthy donors. In the study overall: An earlier analysis identified 117 million unique TCR beta sequences in 150 million to 200 million T cells.

The V gene end was trimmed by 5 bases and the J gene end by 10 bases; junction bases not matched to a gene: 8. In germline, CDR1 is SGHTA, CDR2 FQGTGA. The CDR3 is made up of 13 amino acids. With 60 Vbeta and 13 Jbeta primers, the PCR was carried out. Data came from immunoSEQ multiplex PCR; TCRdb stores just in-frame clones and leaves some out. Found here are 150,000 to 200,000 clones, 65% to 70% of them singletons; the top ten hold 8% to 13%. Healthy donors of bone marrow made up the group. At sampling all donors were nominally healthy, likely with unrecorded immune exposures. Sequencing was carried out using PBMCs. V usage is TRBV7-3 and J usage is TRBJ1-1; TRBD1 matches 9 bases. This clonotype was sampled from a man younger than 45 in good health and CMV-seropositive. CDR3 sequence: CASSPRDRDLAFF. CDR3 sequence (DNA): TGTGCCAGCAGCCCCCGGGACAGGGATTTAGCTTTCTTT.